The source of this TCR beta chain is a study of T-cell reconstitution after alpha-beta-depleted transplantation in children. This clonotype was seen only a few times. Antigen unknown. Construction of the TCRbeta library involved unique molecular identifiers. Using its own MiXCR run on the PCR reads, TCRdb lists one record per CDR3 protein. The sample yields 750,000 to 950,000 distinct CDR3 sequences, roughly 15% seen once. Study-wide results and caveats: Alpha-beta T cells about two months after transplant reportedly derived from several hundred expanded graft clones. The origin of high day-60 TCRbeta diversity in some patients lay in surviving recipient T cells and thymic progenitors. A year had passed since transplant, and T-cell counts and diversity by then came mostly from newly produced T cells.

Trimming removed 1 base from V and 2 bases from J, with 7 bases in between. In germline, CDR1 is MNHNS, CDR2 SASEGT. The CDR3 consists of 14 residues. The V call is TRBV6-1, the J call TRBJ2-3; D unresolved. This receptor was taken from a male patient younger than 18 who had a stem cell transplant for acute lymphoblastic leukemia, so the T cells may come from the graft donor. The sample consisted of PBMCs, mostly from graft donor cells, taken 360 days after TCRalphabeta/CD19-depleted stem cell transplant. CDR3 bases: TGTGCCAGCAGTGAAGGGCAGTCCACAGATACGCAGTATTTT. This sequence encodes CASSEGQSTDTQYF.